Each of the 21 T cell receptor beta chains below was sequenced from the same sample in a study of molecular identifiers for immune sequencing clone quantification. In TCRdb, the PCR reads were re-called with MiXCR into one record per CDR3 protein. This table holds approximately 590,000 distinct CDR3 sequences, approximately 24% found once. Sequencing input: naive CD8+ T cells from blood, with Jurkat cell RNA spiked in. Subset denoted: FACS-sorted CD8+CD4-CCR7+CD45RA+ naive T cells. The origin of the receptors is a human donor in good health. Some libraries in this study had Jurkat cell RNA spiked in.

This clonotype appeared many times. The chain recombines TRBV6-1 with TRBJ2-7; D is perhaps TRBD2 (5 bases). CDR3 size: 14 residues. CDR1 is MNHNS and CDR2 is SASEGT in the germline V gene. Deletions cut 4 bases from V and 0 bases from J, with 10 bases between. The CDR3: CASSASGGSYEQYF. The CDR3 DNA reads TGTGCCAGCAGTGCCTCAGGAGGCTCCTACGAGCAGTACTTC.

The CDR3: CATSFIPRGQVNYMNTEAFF. For the CDR3, the DNA is TGTGCCACCAGTTTCATTCCGAGAGGACAGGTCAACTACATGAACACTGAAGCTTTCTTT. The rearrangement uses TRBV24-1 and TRBJ1-1, with TRBD1 matching 7 bases. The CDR3 extends over 20 amino acids. V dropped 6 bases and J dropped 0; count of bases not matched to a gene: 21. Germline-derived CDR1 and CDR2 are KGHDR and SFDVKD.

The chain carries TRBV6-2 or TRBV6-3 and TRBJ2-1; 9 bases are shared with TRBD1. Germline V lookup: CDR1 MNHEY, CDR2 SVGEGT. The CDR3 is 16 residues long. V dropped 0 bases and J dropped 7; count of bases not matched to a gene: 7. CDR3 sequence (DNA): TGTGCCAGCAGTTACTCGCCGGGACAGGGAGGTAATGAGCAGTTCTTC. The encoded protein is CASSYSPGQGGNEQFF.

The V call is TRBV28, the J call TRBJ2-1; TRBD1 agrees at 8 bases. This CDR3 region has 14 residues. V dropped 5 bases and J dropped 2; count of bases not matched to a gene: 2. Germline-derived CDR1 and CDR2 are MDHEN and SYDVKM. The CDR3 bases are TGTGCCAGCAGTCACAGGGGGACCTACAATGAGCAGTTCTTC. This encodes CASSHRGTYNEQFF. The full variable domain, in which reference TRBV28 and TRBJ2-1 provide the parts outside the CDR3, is DVKVTQSSRYLVKRTGEKVFLECVQDMDHENMFWYRQDPGLGLRLIYFSYDVKMKEKGDIPEGYSVSREKKERFSLILESASTNQTSMYLCASSHRGTYNEQFFGPGTRLTVL.

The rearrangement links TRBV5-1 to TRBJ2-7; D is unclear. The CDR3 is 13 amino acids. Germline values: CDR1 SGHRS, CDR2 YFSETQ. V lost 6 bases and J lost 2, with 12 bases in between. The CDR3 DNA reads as TGCGCCAGCACCCCCGACCGAACCTACGAGCAGTACTTC. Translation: CASTPDRTYEQYF.

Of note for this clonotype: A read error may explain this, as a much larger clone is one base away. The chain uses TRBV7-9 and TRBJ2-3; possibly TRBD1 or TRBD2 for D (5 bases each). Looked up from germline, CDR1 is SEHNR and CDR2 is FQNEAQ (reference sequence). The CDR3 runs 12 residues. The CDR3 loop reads CASSTRQNTRYF. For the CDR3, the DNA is TGTGCCAGCAGCACTAGACAGAATACGCGGTATTTT.

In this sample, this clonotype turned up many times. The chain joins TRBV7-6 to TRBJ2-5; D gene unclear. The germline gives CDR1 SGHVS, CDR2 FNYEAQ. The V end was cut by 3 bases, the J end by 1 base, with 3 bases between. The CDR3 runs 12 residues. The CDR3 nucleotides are TGTGCCAGCAGCTTCCTCCAAGAGACCCAGTACTTC. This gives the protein CASSFLQETQYF.

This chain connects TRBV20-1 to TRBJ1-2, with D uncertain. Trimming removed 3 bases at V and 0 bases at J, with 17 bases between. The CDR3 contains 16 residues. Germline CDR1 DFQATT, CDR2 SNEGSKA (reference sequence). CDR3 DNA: TGCAGTGCTAGTTCGATAGGTGGCTTAGCTAACTATGGCTACACCTTC. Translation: CSASSIGGLANYGYTF.

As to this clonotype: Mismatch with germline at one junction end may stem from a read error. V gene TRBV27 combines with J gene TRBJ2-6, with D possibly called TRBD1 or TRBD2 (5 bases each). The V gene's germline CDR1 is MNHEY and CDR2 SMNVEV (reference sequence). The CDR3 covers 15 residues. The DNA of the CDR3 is TGTGCCAGCAGCCTGAGGGGTCCTGGGGCCAACGTCCTGCCTTTC. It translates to CASSLRGPGANVLPF.

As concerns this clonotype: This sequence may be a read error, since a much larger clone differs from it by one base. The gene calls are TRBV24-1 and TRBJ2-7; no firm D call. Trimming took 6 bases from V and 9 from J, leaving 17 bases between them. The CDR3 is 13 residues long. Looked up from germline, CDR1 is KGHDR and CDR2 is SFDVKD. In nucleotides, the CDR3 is TGTGCCACCAGTCCCACCTACGGTCACGTGCAGTACTTC. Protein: CATSPTYGHVQYF.

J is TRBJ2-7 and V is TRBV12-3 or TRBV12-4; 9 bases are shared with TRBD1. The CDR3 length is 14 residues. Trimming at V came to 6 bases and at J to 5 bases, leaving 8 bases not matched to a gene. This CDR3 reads CASSLGDRVDEQYF. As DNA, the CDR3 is TGTGCCAGCAGCCTGGGGGACAGGGTAGACGAGCAGTACTTC.

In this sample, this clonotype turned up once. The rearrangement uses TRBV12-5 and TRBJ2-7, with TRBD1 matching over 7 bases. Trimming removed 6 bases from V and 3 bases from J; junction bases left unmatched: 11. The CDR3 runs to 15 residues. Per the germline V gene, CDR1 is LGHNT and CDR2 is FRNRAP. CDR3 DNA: TGTGCTAGTGGCCCCCCCGACAGGGTCATCTACGAGCAGTACTTC. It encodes CASGPPDRVIYEQYF.

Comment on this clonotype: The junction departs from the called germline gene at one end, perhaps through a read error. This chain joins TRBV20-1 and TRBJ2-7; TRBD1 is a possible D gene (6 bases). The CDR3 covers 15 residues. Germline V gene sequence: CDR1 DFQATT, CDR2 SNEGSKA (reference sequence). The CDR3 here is CSASWPQGMTYAQYF. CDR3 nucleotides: TGCAGTGCTAGTTGGCCGCAGGGGATGACCTACGCGCAGTACTTC.

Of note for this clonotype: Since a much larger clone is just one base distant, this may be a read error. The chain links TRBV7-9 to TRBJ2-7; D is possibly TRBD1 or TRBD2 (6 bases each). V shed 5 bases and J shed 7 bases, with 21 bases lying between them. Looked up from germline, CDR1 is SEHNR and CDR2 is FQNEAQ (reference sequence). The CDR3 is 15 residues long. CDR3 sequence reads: CASSPPSVGAREQYF. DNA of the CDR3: TGTGCCAGCAGCCCTCCTAGCGTGGGGGCGCGTGAGCAGTACTTC.

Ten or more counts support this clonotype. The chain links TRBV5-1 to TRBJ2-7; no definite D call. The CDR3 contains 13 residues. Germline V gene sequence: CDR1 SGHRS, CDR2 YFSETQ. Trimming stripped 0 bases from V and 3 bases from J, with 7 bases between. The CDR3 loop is CASSLVGYYEQYF. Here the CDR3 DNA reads TGCGCCAGCAGCTTGGTGGGGTACTACGAGCAGTACTTC.

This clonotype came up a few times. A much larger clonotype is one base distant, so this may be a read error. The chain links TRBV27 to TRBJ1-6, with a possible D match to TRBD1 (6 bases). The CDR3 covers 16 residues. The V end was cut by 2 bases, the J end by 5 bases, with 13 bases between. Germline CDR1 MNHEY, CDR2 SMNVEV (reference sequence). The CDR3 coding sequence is TGTGCCAGCAGTTTACTACGGGACACGGATAATTCACCCCTCCACTTT. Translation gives CASSLLRDTDNSPLHF.

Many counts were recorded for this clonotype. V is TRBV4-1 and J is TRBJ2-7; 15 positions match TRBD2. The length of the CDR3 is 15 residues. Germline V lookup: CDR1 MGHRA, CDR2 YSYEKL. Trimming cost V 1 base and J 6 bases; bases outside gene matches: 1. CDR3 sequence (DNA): TGCGCCAGCAGCCAAGCGGGACTAGCGGGGGGCGAGCAGTACTTC. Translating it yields CASSQAGLAGGEQYF.

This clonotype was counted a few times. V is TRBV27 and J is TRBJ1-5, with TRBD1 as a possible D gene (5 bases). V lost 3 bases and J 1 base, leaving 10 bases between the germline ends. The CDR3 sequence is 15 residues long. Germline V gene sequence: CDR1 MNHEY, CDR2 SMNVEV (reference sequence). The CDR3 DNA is TGTGCCAGCAGTTTGACAGTGGAAAGCAATCAGCCCCAGCATTTT. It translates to CASSLTVESNQPQHF.

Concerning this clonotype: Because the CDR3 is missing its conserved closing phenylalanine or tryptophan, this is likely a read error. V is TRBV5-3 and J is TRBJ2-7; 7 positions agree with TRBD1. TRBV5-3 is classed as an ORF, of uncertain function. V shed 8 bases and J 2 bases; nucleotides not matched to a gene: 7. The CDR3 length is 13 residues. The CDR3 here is CASSQGVTYEQYL. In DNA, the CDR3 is TGTGCCAGCAGCCAGGGGGTTACCTACGAGCAGTACCTC.

In DNA, the CDR3 is TGCGCCAGCAGCCGGAGGGGTCAAGAGACCCAGTACTTC. Its protein is CASSRRGQETQYF. The rearrangement joins TRBV4-3 to TRBJ2-5, with TRBD2 as a possible D gene (6 bases). The CDR3 has 13 amino acids. Germline values: CDR1 LGHNA, CDR2 YSLEER. V lost 4 bases and J 2 bases, leaving 8 bases between the germline ends.

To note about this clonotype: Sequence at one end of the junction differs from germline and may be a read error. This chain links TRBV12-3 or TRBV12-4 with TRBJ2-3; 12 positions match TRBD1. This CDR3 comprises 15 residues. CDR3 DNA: TGTGCCAGCAGTCTGACGGGACAGGGGGCGGATACGGAGTATTTT. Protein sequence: CASSLTGQGADTEYF.